The 24 T cell receptor beta chains listed next were all sequenced from one sample in a study of blood T cell repertoires in COVID-19. This table comes from immunoSEQ multiplex PCR, and its TCRdb copy is limited to in-frame clones, with some not included. The sample includes approximately 150,000 clones, roughly 86% of them seen just once. Specimen: peripheral blood. Receptor source: a woman between 50 and 59 years old with acute or convalescent COVID-19.

The V gene is TRBV7-2, the J gene TRBJ2-5; D is possibly TRBD1 (6 bases). Germline values: CDR1 SGHTA, CDR2 FQGNSA. The CDR3 sequence is 15 residues long. V lost 1 base and J 5 bases, leaving 14 bases between the germline ends. In DNA, the CDR3 is TGTGCCAGCAGCTTAGGATCACAGGGATGGGAGACCCAGTACTTC. This encodes CASSLGSQGWETQYF. The full variable domain, rest sourced from reference TRBV7-2 and TRBJ2-5, is GAGVSQSPSNKVTEKGKDVELRCDPISGHTALYWYRQSLGQGLEFLIYFQGNSAPDKSGLPSDRFSAERTGGSVSTLTIQRTQQEDSAVYLCASSLGSQGWETQYFGPGTRLLVL.

This clone has a handful of counts. The chain carries TRBV12-5 and TRBJ2-7, with 8 bases matching TRBD2. CDR3 length: 14 residues. V gave up 8 bases and J gave up 3 bases; unmatched junction bases: 9. CDR1 and CDR2 (germline): LGHNT, FRNRAP. CDR3 loop: CASRGVTSDYEQYF. In DNA, the CDR3 is TGTGCTAGTCGGGGCGTGACTAGCGACTACGAGCAGTACTTC.

The V call is TRBV10-3, the J call TRBJ2-5, with D possibly TRBD2 on 5 matching bases. Trimming removed 7 bases from V and 1 base from J, with 16 bases in between. The CDR3 extends over 15 amino acids. Germline CDR1 ENHRY, CDR2 SYGVKD. The chain's CDR3 is CAIMQTGGPQETQYF. In nucleotides, the CDR3 is TGTGCCATCATGCAGACTGGCGGGCCCCAAGAGACCCAGTACTTC.

The rearrangement links TRBV5-1 to TRBJ1-1, with D perhaps TRBD1 (6 bases). V lost 0 bases to trimming and J lost 1 base, with 10 bases between them. Germline values: CDR1 SGHRS, CDR2 YFSETQ. CDR3 length: 15 residues. The CDR3 loop is CASSLEQGRNTEAFF. In DNA, the CDR3 is TGCGCCAGCAGCTTGGAGCAGGGGAGGAACACTGAAGCTTTCTTT.

V and J are TRBV11-2 and TRBJ2-3, with 10 bases matching TRBD1. The germline V gene has CDR1 SGHAT and CDR2 FQNNGV. The length of the CDR3 is 13 residues. The junction had 1 base not matched to a gene; V was cut back by 5 bases and J by 5 bases. The CDR3 spells CASSRDRGDTQYF. CDR3 nucleotide sequence: TGTGCCAGCAGCAGGGACAGGGGAGATACGCAGTATTTT.

The chain recombines TRBV7-3 with TRBJ2-1, with TRBD2 identical over 9 bases. The J segment lost 3 bases and the V segment lost 6 bases, leaving 6 bases of the junction unmatched. Germline V CDR1 and CDR2: SGHTA, FQGTGA. The CDR3 runs to 15 residues. CDR3 nucleotides: TGTGCCAGCAGTTCAGCGGGGGGCATCTACAATGAGCAGTTCTTC. The encoded protein is CASSSAGGIYNEQFF.

The rearrangement joins TRBV29-1 to TRBJ2-1; 7 nucleotides align to TRBD2. Trimming removed 4 bases from V and 9 bases from J; junction bases left unmatched: 6. The CDR3 sequence is 12 residues long. CDR1 and CDR2 (germline): SQVTM, ANQGSEA. In nucleotides, the CDR3 is TGCAGCGTTGGGGGGGGGACCGGTGAGCAGTTCTTC. This codes for CSVGGGTGEQFF.

The chain joins TRBV18 to TRBJ2-7, with D perhaps TRBD2 (5 bases). V lost 2 bases and J lost 3, with 11 bases in between. The CDR3 is 14 amino acids. The V gene's germline CDR1 is KGHSH and CDR2 LQKENI. The CDR3 sequence: CASSPGAGGYEQYF. In DNA, the CDR3 is TGTGCCAGCTCACCAGGCGCAGGAGGCTACGAGCAGTACTTC.

The chain uses TRBV5-8 and TRBJ2-5; 9 nucleotides line up with TRBD2. Germline V gene sequence: CDR1 SGHTS, CDR2 YDEGEE. The V gene end was trimmed by 6 bases and the J gene end by 2 bases; junction bases not matched to a gene: 11. The CDR3 runs to 16 residues. CDR3 loop: CASTHGPAGGQETQYF. The CDR3 region has the DNA TGTGCCAGCACCCACGGTCCAGCGGGGGGTCAAGAGACCCAGTACTTC.

V and J are TRBV27 and TRBJ2-7, with a tentative D call TRBD2 (6 bases). Trimming cost V 2 bases and J 3 bases, with 20 bases left between them. This CDR3 comprises 17 residues. Germline V gene sequence: CDR1 MNHEY, CDR2 SMNVEV (reference sequence). The CDR3 loop reads CASSLRPSESSSYEQYF. The CDR3 DNA is TGTGCCAGCAGTTTAAGGCCTAGCGAGAGTTCTAGCTACGAGCAGTACTTC.

V and J are TRBV5-1 and TRBJ1-4; the D is unclear. The CDR3 extends over 14 amino acids. The V gene's germline CDR1 is SGHRS and CDR2 YFSETQ. V lost 3 bases and J lost 3, with 9 bases in between. CDR3 residues: CASSSSVANEKLFF. The CDR3 nucleotides are TGCGCCAGCAGCTCCTCGGTAGCTAATGAAAAACTGTTTTTT.

The chain recombines TRBV24-1 with TRBJ2-1; D may be TRBD1 (6 bases). Germline CDR1 is KGHDR and CDR2 is SFDVKD. This CDR3 region has 13 residues. Deletions cut 5 bases from V and 3 bases from J, with 7 bases between. The CDR3: CATSVDSYNEQFF. CDR3 nucleotides: TGTGCCACCAGTGTGGACAGCTACAATGAGCAGTTCTTC.

The rearrangement links TRBV3-1 (or the pseudogene TRBV3-2) to TRBJ1-2; D not resolved. CDR1 LGHDT and CDR2 YNNKEL come from the germline V gene (reference sequence). Between the trimmed V and J ends, which lost 3 bases and 2 bases, there was a span of 13 bases. The CDR3 extends over 15 amino acids. The CDR3 DNA follows: TGTGCCAGCAGCCATCGAGCCGGGTCCAACTATGGCTACACCTTC. Translation gives CASSHRAGSNYGYTF.

The J gene is TRBJ2-7, the V gene TRBV30; unclear D gene. CDR1 and CDR2 from the germline V gene are GTSNPN and SVGIG (reference sequence). The CDR3 is 15 amino acids. V dropped 1 base and J dropped 3 bases, with 16 bases sitting between them. As DNA, the CDR3 is TGTGCCTGGAGTGGCACTAATGGAGCACGCTACGAGCAGTACTTC. It translates to CAWSGTNGARYEQYF.

This chain joins TRBV6-6 and TRBJ1-1, with D uncertain. With 6 bases removed from V and 3 bases from J, the gap between germline ends came to 8 bases. CDR1 and CDR2 from the germline V gene are MNHNY and SVGAGI (reference sequence). CDR3 length: 12 residues. The DNA for the CDR3 is TGTGCCAGCAGCCTCCCGGACACTGAAGCTTTCTTT. This gives the protein CASSLPDTEAFF.

This chain links TRBV19 with TRBJ1-5, with 7 nucleotides matching TRBD1. V was clipped by 3 bases and J by 4 bases; unmatched bases: 6. The CDR3 length is 15 residues. Germline CDR1 is LNHDA and CDR2 is SQIVND (reference sequence). The chain's CDR3 is CASSIGGGVNQPQHF. The DNA of the CDR3 is TGTGCCAGTAGTATTGGAGGGGGCGTTAATCAGCCCCAGCATTTT.

The chain recombines TRBV2 with TRBJ1-2; no definite D call. This CDR3 spans 13 amino acids. The V end was cut by 5 bases, the J end by 4 bases, with 11 bases between. From germline, CDR1 is SNHLY and CDR2 FYNNEI. The CDR3 protein is CASSIASLYGYTF. CDR3 bases: TGTGCCAGCAGTATAGCTTCGCTCTATGGCTACACCTTC.

The chain combines TRBV13 with TRBJ2-7, with 9 positions matching TRBD1. Per germline, CDR1 PRHDT and CDR2 FYEKMQ (reference sequence). Trimming at V came to 2 bases and at J to 2 bases, leaving 4 bases not matched to a gene. This CDR3 spans 15 amino acids. CDR3 amino acids: CASSLTGTGTYEQYF. CDR3 DNA: TGTGCCAGCAGCTTAACGGGGACAGGGACCTACGAGCAGTACTTC.

The J gene is TRBJ2-3, the V gene TRBV19, with 12 bases matching TRBD2. Trimming took 6 bases from V and 4 from J; bases not matched to a gene: 5. This CDR3 is 15 amino acids long. Germline CDR1 reads LNHDA; CDR2 reads SQIVND (reference sequence). The CDR3 DNA follows: TGTGCCAGTAGGATCCTAGCGGGGGGGCCAGATACGCAGTATTTT. It is translated as CASRILAGGPDTQYF.

The V call is TRBV6-4, the J call TRBJ2-2; 7 bases map to TRBD2. Germline CDR1 MRHNA, CDR2 SNTAGT. The length of the CDR3 is 16 residues. The trim removed 4 bases at V and 1 base at J, leaving 6 bases unmatched. DNA of the CDR3: TGTGCCAGCAGTGCCGGAGGACTAGAGAACACCGGGGAGCTGTTTTTT. Translated: CASSAGGLENTGELFF.

Worth noting for this clone: The germline gene is not matched at one end of the junction; a read error may be the cause. The rearrangement uses TRBV7-2 and TRBJ1-1; no reliable D call. The CDR3 covers 14 residues. Germline loops: CDR1 SGHTA, CDR2 FQGNSA. This CDR3 is CASSPEGEGRSVGF. The CDR3 nucleotides read TGTGCCAGCAGCCCCGAGGGCGAGGGTAGGTCGGTAGGGTTT.

The chain couples TRBV18 to TRBJ2-1; 9 bases are a match to TRBD2. The germline gives CDR1 KGHSH, CDR2 LQKENI. J gave up 7 bases and V 2 bases, and 6 bases lay outside the gene matches. CDR3 size: 15 residues. The DNA of the CDR3 is TGTGCCAGCTCACCAGTGGCTAGCGGGGCTAATGAGCAGTTCTTC. Encoded protein: CASSPVASGANEQFF.

V and J are TRBV5-1 and TRBJ2-5; the match to TRBD2 covers 11 bases. V was clipped by 3 bases and J by 2 bases; unmatched bases: 6. This CDR3 comprises 16 residues. Germline CDR1 reads SGHRS; CDR2 reads YFSETQ. This CDR3 is CASSSPSGGKQETQYF. Written as DNA, the CDR3 is TGCGCCAGCAGCTCCCCTAGCGGGGGGAAACAAGAGACCCAGTACTTC.

This clone was seen a single time. This chain links TRBV4-1 with TRBJ2-7, with D perhaps matching TRBD2 (5 bases). This CDR3 contains 15 residues. Per the germline V gene, CDR1 is MGHRA and CDR2 is YSYEKL. Trimming took 4 bases from V and 0 from J, leaving 13 bases between them. Written as DNA, the CDR3 is TGCGCCAGCAGCCCTGGACGAGGGAGCTCCTACGAGCAGTACTTC. Amino acids: CASSPGRGSSYEQYF.